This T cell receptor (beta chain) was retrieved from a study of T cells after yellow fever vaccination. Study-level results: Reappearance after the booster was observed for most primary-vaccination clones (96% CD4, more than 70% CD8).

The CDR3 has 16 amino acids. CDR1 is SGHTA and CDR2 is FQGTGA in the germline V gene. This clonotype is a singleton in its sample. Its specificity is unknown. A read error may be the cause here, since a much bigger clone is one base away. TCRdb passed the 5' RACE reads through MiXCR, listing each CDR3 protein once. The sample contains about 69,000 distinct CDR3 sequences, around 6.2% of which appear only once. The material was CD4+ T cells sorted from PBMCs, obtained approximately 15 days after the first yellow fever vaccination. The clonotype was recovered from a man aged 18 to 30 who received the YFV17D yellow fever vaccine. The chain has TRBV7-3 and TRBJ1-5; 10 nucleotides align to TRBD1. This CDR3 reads CANSPTYGTGDQPQHF. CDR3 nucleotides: TGTGCCAACAGCCCGACCTATGGGACAGGGGATCAGCCCCAGCATTTT.